Below are 27 T cell receptor beta chains sequenced from a single sample in a study of early T cells in non-severe SARS-CoV-2 infection. Via MiXCR, TCRdb re-called the 5' RACE reads, giving one row per CDR3 protein. The sample lists about 56,000 distinct CDR3 sequences, over 9.5% seen once, with roughly 6% in the top ten. Sequenced sample: whole blood. The receptors were sampled from an adult who was a healthcare worker with PCR-confirmed SARS-CoV-2 infection or an uninfected control (not recorded which).

This chain uses TRBV29-1 with TRBJ2-2; the D gene could be TRBD1 or TRBD2 (5 bases each). Trimming took off 6 bases at V and 6 bases at J, with 17 bases between the two ends. Germline CDR1 is SQVTM and CDR2 is ANQGSEA. The CDR3 sequence is 14 residues long. Here the CDR3 reads CSVGDPLEAGELFF. The CDR3 nucleotides are TGCAGCGTCGGGGACCCGCTGGAGGCCGGGGAGCTGTTTTTT.

This clonotype was detected ten times or more. V and J are TRBV27 and TRBJ1-5; 7 bases are a match to TRBD1. CDR3 length equals 13 residues. CDR1 and CDR2 from the germline V gene are MNHEY and SMNVEV (reference sequence). J was trimmed by 7 bases and V by 6 bases; bases with no gene match: 6. The CDR3 loop is CASSSLGQQPQHF. Written as DNA, the CDR3 is TGTGCCAGCAGCTCCCTGGGACAGCAGCCCCAGCATTTT.

V is TRBV7-9 and J is TRBJ1-6; 8 bases fit TRBD1. V lost 2 bases to trimming and J lost 7 bases; unmatched junction nucleotides: 4. CDR1 is SEHNR, CDR2 FQNEAQ, per germline (reference sequence). The CDR3 runs 15 residues. CDR3 loop: CASSLRTGRNSPLHF. For the CDR3, the DNA is TGTGCCAGCAGCTTACGGACAGGGCGGAATTCACCCCTCCACTTT.

This clonotype turned up a few times. This chain links TRBV5-1 with TRBJ2-3; D is uncertain. Trimming shortened V by 1 base and J by 3 bases, and 9 bases separated the two germline ends. The length of the CDR3 is 14 residues. CDR1 is SGHRS and CDR2 is YFSETQ in the germline V gene. The CDR3 nucleotides read TGCGCCAGCAGCTTGACTGGGCCTACAGATACGCAGTATTTT. The encoded protein is CASSLTGPTDTQYF.

This clonotype was seen a few times. The rearrangement uses TRBV20-1 and TRBJ2-1; no definite D call. CDR3 length: 11 amino acids. V lost 0 bases and J 12 bases, leaving 9 bases between the germline ends. From germline, CDR1 is DFQATT and CDR2 SNEGSKA (reference sequence). The CDR3: CSARDPPGQFF. The CDR3 region has the DNA TGCAGTGCTAGAGATCCTCCGGGGCAGTTCTTC.

The chain uses TRBV30 and TRBJ2-2; D might be TRBD1 (6 bases). The CDR3 has 14 residues. The germline V gene has CDR1 GTSNPN and CDR2 SVGIG (reference sequence). Trimming pared 2 bases from V and 1 base from J, leaving 8 bases between. CDR3 coding DNA: TGTGCCTGGAGTCAGGACAGGAACACCGGGGAGCTGTTTTTT. The encoded protein is CAWSQDRNTGELFF.

Judged by abundance, this clonotype is medium-sized (0.01 to 0.1%). V and J are TRBV9 and TRBJ2-3; 8 nucleotides line up with TRBD2. The V and J ends lost 4 bases and 4 bases, in that order; junction bases with no gene match: 8. There are 15 residues in the CDR3. CDR1 and CDR2 from the germline V gene are SGDLS and YYNGEE. In DNA form, the CDR3 reads TGTGCCAGCAGCCCCGGTAACGGGAGGGCAGATACGCAGTATTTT. Residues: CASSPGNGRADTQYF.

This clonotype was detected ten times or more. The chain joins TRBV4-3 to TRBJ2-3, with unresolved D. The CDR3 extends over 15 amino acids. V was cut by 1 base and J by 2 bases, with 10 bases left in between. Germline CDR1 and CDR2: LGHNA and YSLEER. This chain's CDR3 is CASSQGPRTTDTQYF. The CDR3 nucleotides are TGCGCCAGCAGCCAAGGCCCCAGAACCACAGATACGCAGTATTTT.

This clonotype was counted at least ten times. The chain employs TRBV5-5 and TRBJ2-7, with 8 nucleotides matching TRBD2. The CDR3 has 16 amino acids. The V gene end was trimmed by 0 bases and the J gene end by 2 bases; junction bases not matched to a gene: 7. The germline CDR1 and CDR2 sequences are SGHKS and YYEKEE (reference sequence). The chain's CDR3 is CASSLALEAGAYEQYF. CDR3 nucleotides: TGTGCCAGCAGCTTGGCATTGGAAGCGGGAGCCTACGAGCAGTACTTC.

The CDR3 sequence: CSVEHVGSSEQYF. The CDR3 DNA is TGCAGCGTTGAGCACGTTGGCAGCTCCGAGCAGTACTTC. J is TRBJ2-7 and V is TRBV29-1; D ambiguous. The CDR3 runs to 13 residues. Deletions cut 3 bases from V and 6 bases from J, with 15 bases between. The V gene's germline CDR1 is SQVTM and CDR2 ANQGSEA.

This clonotype has more than one count but fewer than ten. The gene calls are TRBV9 and TRBJ1-5; D not resolved. The CDR3 is 15 residues long. Per the germline V gene, CDR1 is SGDLS and CDR2 is YYNGEE. Trimming took off 0 bases at V and 6 bases at J, with 13 bases between the two ends. The CDR3 DNA follows: TGTGCCAGCAGCGTAGTACGGGTTTGGGTTCAGCCCCAGCATTTT. Translation gives CASSVVRVWVQPQHF. The full variable domain, rest sourced from reference TRBV9 and TRBJ1-5, is DSGVTQTPKHLITATGQRVTLRCSPRSGDLSVYWYQQSLDQGLQFLIQYYNGEERAKGNILERFSAQQFPDLHSELNLSSLELGDSALYFCASSVVRVWVQPQHFGDGTRLSIL.

This clonotype has only a few counts. The V gene is TRBV2, the J gene TRBJ1-6; D not certain. Trimming removed 5 bases from V and 7 bases from J, with 9 bases in between. This CDR3 is built from 13 residues. Per the germline V gene, CDR1 is SNHLY and CDR2 is FYNNEI. In nucleotides, the CDR3 is TGTGCCAGCAGTATCATCGGGAATTCACCCCTCCACTTT. Its protein is CASSIIGNSPLHF.

Ten or more counts support this clonotype. The chain joins TRBV7-9 to TRBJ2-3; D possibly matches TRBD1 or TRBD2 (5 bases each). Germline V gene sequence: CDR1 SEHNR, CDR2 FQNEAQ (reference sequence). The germline V and J ends were trimmed by 2 bases and 6 bases, with 18 bases remaining between them. This CDR3 region has 16 residues. The CDR3 region is CASSLRGVSSRDTQYF. CDR3 nucleotide sequence: TGTGCCAGCAGCTTAAGAGGGGTCAGCTCCCGTGATACGCAGTATTTT.

Ten or more counts support this clonotype. This chain uses TRBV19 with TRBJ2-1, with 8 bases aligning to TRBD2. CDR1 and CDR2 from the germline V gene are LNHDA and SQIVND (reference sequence). This CDR3 is 17 amino acids long. J lost 0 bases, V lost 6 bases, and 10 bases had no gene match. The CDR3 spells CASSPLGGRSSYNEQFF. The CDR3 nucleotides are TGTGCCAGTAGCCCCTTGGGCGGGAGGAGCTCCTACAATGAGCAGTTCTTC.

The chain uses TRBV5-1 and TRBJ2-7, with D possibly matching TRBD1 (5 bases). Trimming left V 4 bases short and J 2 bases short, with 16 bases between. The CDR3 spans 15 residues. Germline V CDR1 and CDR2: SGHRS, YFSETQ. CDR3 sequence reads: CASSPTGDGAYEQYF. The CDR3 DNA follows: TGCGCCAGCAGCCCTACAGGTGATGGCGCCTACGAGCAGTACTTC.

This clonotype was recorded a few times. The CDR3 here is CASSPIGGAIHYEQYF. CDR3 bases: TGTGCCAGCAGTCCGATAGGGGGGGCGATCCACTACGAGCAGTACTTC. This sequence joins TRBV6-1 and TRBJ2-7; D possibly corresponds to TRBD2 (7 bases). Trimming removed 5 bases at V and 3 bases at J, with 20 bases between. CDR1 MNHNS and CDR2 SASEGT come from the germline V gene. The CDR3 sequence is 16 residues long.

This clonotype was counted a few times. The rearrangement links TRBV19 to TRBJ1-5, with no clear D. This CDR3 is 17 amino acids long. Per germline, CDR1 LNHDA and CDR2 SQIVND (reference sequence). V lost 0 bases, J lost 0 bases, and 12 bases lay in between. CDR3 sequence reads: CASSIDGSPISNQPQHF. DNA of the CDR3: TGTGCCAGTAGTATAGACGGCAGCCCCATTAGCAATCAGCCCCAGCATTTT.

This clonotype was counted between two and nine times. The chain employs TRBV7-2 and TRBJ1-2; D remains unclear. CDR3 size: 14 residues. Germline CDR1 and CDR2: SGHTA and FQGNSA. Trimming took 1 base from V and 2 from J, leaving 8 bases between them. The CDR3 sequence is CASSLVDGNYGYTF. The CDR3, as DNA: TGTGCCAGCAGCTTAGTGGACGGGAACTATGGCTACACCTTC.

This clonotype turned up a few times. The genes are TRBV2 and TRBJ2-1, with a tentative D call TRBD2 (6 bases). CDR1 and CDR2 from the germline V gene are SNHLY and FYNNEI. This CDR3 contains 14 residues. V was trimmed by 2 bases and J by 8 bases, leaving 13 bases between them. This CDR3 is CASSESGPGDEQFF. In DNA, the CDR3 is TGTGCCAGCAGTGAATCAGGTCCGGGGGATGAGCAGTTCTTC.

This clonotype occurred a few times. The V and J genes are TRBV7-9 and TRBJ2-5; 9 bases match TRBD1. CDR3 length: 14 amino acids. V lost 4 bases and J lost 2; bases outside the gene matches: 2. CDR1 is SEHNR and CDR2 is FQNEAQ in the germline V gene (reference sequence). CDR3 bases: TGTGCCAGCAGCTGGGGACAGGGTCAAGAGACCCAGTACTTC. Translation: CASSWGQGQETQYF.

This clonotype was counted ten times or more. The genes are TRBV29-1 and TRBJ2-1; TRBD1 aligns across 8 bases. V shed 6 bases, J shed 3 bases, and the junction held 7 bases outside the gene matches. CDR3 length: 14 amino acids. The germline gives CDR1 SQVTM, CDR2 ANQGSEA. This CDR3 reads CSVRRDRSYNEQFF. The CDR3 nucleotides are TGCAGCGTCCGCCGGGACAGGAGCTACAATGAGCAGTTCTTC.

The V call is TRBV11-3, the J call TRBJ2-7, with D uncertain. V was pared by 0 bases and J by 3 bases, with 3 bases between. This CDR3 comprises 12 residues. CDR1 and CDR2 (germline): SGHNT, YENEEA. CDR3 in amino acids: CASSLEGYEQYF. CDR3 coding DNA: TGTGCCAGCAGCTTAGAAGGCTACGAGCAGTACTTC.

This clonotype was counted many times. The chain uses TRBV29-1 and TRBJ2-2; 7 bases match TRBD1. The CDR3 contains 13 residues. The germline gives CDR1 SQVTM, CDR2 ANQGSEA. J gave up 5 bases and V 1 base, and 1 base lay outside the gene matches. The CDR3 coding sequence is TGCAGCGTTGAAGCACAGGGGACCGGGGAGCTGTTTTTT. Its translation: CSVEAQGTGELFF.

V and J are TRBV9 and TRBJ1-1, with a possible D match to TRBD1 (5 bases). CDR3 length equals 14 residues. Germline V gene data show CDR1 as SGDLS and CDR2 as YYNGEE. Trimming removed 0 bases at V and 4 bases at J, with 10 bases between. The CDR3 DNA follows: TGTGCCAGCAGCGTAGATCGGGGGTCCACTGAAGCTTTCTTT. Amino acid sequence: CASSVDRGSTEAFF.

The sample holds a few counts of this clonotype. The chain carries TRBV28 and TRBJ2-7; D might be TRBD2 (5 bases). The CDR3 contains 12 residues. Per the germline V gene, CDR1 is MDHEN and CDR2 is SYDVKM. Trimming left V 7 bases short and J 6 bases short, with 13 bases between. CDR3 sequence (DNA): TGTGCCAGCAACACCCGGGGTTCCGAGCAGTACTTC. Translating it yields CASNTRGSEQYF.

A few counts support this clonotype. The CDR3 sequence is CASSQLAGSHNEQFF. DNA for the CDR3: TGTGCCAGCAGCCAATTAGCGGGAAGTCACAATGAGCAGTTCTTC. The J gene is TRBJ2-1, the V gene TRBV7-2; 8 bases match TRBD2. V shed 5 bases and J 5 bases; nucleotides not matched to a gene: 8. Germline lookup yields CDR1 SGHTA and CDR2 FQGNSA. CDR3 length: 15 residues. Together with reference TRBV7-2 and TRBJ2-1, the CDR3 gives the full variable domain: GAGVSQSPSNKVTEKGKDVELRCDPISGHTALYWYRQSLGQGLEFLIYFQGNSAPDKSGLPSDRFSAERTGGSVSTLTIQRTQQEDSAVYLCASSQLAGSHNEQFFGPGTRLTVL.

This clonotype was seen more than once but under ten times. The J gene is TRBJ2-3, the V gene TRBV20-1; 15 nucleotides line up with TRBD2. Germline-derived CDR1 and CDR2 are DFQATT and SNEGSKA (reference sequence). J gave up 4 bases and V 5 bases, and 10 bases lay outside the gene matches. The CDR3 extends over 17 amino acids. CDR3 nucleotides: TGCAGTGCTGCCCGCGGACTAGCGGGAGGGGGGTCAGATACGCAGTATTTT. Translation: CSAARGLAGGGSDTQYF.